The sequence of this TCR beta chain was determined in a study of OX40 agonist ivuxolimab in advanced cancers. Study results and caveats: At 0.1 to 3.0 mg/kg, CD4+ and CD8+ blood T cells expanded clonally by week 6. Certain nonresponding patients likewise had low normalized T-cell clonal expansion. Antigen specificity remained undetermined for the expanded peripheral T cells.

Drawing of blood for sampling happened at baseline, at cycle 4 day 1, and at cycle 7 day 1. The protocol was immunoSEQ multiplex PCR, while the TCRdb copy is restricted to in-frame clones and leaves out a portion. The sample consists of tens of thousands of clones, roughly 80% of them appearing once. Points on this clone: Its antigen is undetermined.

This CDR3 has 14 amino acids. In germline, CDR1 is SGHTA, CDR2 FQGNSA. V dropped 5 bases and J dropped 3 bases, with 11 bases sitting between them. This clonotype was sampled from an adult with an advanced solid tumor such as melanoma, head and neck, liver or kidney cancer. This rearrangement joins TRBV7-2 to TRBJ1-5, with D perhaps TRBD1 (6 bases). The material was CD4+ or CD8+ T cells sorted from blood, obtained in a trial of the OX40 agonist ivuxolimab. CDR3 sequence (DNA): TGTGCCAGCAGCGTCACAGGGCCCAATCAGCCCCAGCATTTT. Translating it yields CASSVTGPNQPQHF.